This T cell receptor beta chain is drawn from a study of vaccination and CD4 T cells after COVID-19 (dated by TCRdb to 2022 to 2024). Some background on the complete study: Convalescent patients had a positive SARS-CoV-2 result on nasal swab PCR, and of these patients, under ten had mild disease and one had severe disease. The cultures were stimulated with overlapping spike peptide pools from SARS-CoV-2 and from the common cold coronaviruses HCoV-NL63, HCoV-OC43 and HCoV-229E. Post-vaccine blood samples were collected a median of approximately eleven weeks after the second vaccine dose, ranging from roughly 14 to 241 days. Participants received two doses of either the Pfizer-BioNTech BNT162b2 vaccine (n=8) or the Moderna mRNA-1273 vaccine (n=2). Six males and four females were included in the convalescent cohort, with two Hispanic individuals, seven Caucasians, two Asians and one multiracial person represented. Post-COVID blood samples were collected from convalescent patients a median of around 100 days after diagnosis, with a range of about 35 to 170 days. The spike-specific CD4+ TCR repertoire was compared before and after mRNA vaccination in around ten COVID-19 convalescent patients and a few infection-naive healthy vaccine recipients. Control cultures received a CEFX viral epitope pool as the positive control, an HIV-1 Nef peptide pool as the negative control, or no peptide. Beyond this particular receptor, the publication reports: The study included relatively few convalescent patients and did not analyze early timepoints after natural infection. The median number of SARS-CoV-2-reactive clonotypes rose from 20 to 25 after infection to 38 after vaccination, but the change was not significant. In convalescent patients, a median around 83% of post-vaccine SARS-CoV-2-reactive clones were detected only after vaccination, and vaccine-specific priming was suggested by this finding. Of the vaccine-specific clones in convalescent patients, 304 of 307, or nearly all, reacted only to SARS-CoV-2 spike and did not cross-react with common cold coronaviruses.

Remarks on this clonotype: The antigen it binds to is not known. No clone much larger than this one lies a single base away; base qualities are absent.

The library was made by PCR. DNA from cultured CD4+ T cells was subjected to TCR sequencing with the Oncomine TCR Beta short-read assay at the Johns Hopkins FTIC core. Genomic DNA was extracted from the cultured CD4+ T cells with the QIAamp micro DNA kit. The Oncomine TCR Beta libraries from cultured CD4+ T cells were pooled using unique dual indexes and then sequenced on an Illumina iSeq 100. The original methods were these. Non-productive sequences were removed, and CDR3s that did not start with C, did not end with F or W, or were shorter than 7 amino acids were discarded. Antigen-specific clonotypes were identified with the MANAFEST web application by comparing peptide-stimulated wells with reference and other culture wells. To be called positive, a clone needed an FDR below 0.05, an odds ratio above 5, and a productive frequency above 0.1% in at least two of three replicate wells. A clonotype was classed as cross-reactive if the clonotype showed significant expansion both in SARS-CoV-2 spike wells and in at least one common cold coronavirus spike condition. CDR3 homology was assessed with Levenshtein distances (stringdist) and unrooted phylogenetic trees (ape) in R version 3.6.1. TCRdb trimmed the raw reads at Q25, called clones with MiXCR and kept productive beta chains. Merged by CDR3 protein, the rows form single entries marked with the most common genes and DNA. TCRdb, not the authors, supplied the V and J calls. The sample table contains approximately 13,000 distinct CDR3 sequences; only one count was recorded for 42% of them. Roughly a fifth of the sample goes to the ten largest clones.

Via the germline V gene, CDR1 is KGHDR and CDR2 SFDVKD. Between the V and J ends, shortened by 3 bases and 3 bases respectively, the junction contains 11 bases. The CDR3 numbers 14 residues from cysteine through phenylalanine. The entry retains the CDR3 DNA only, 42 bases that are in frame from base 1. The treatment or condition label of this sample denotes: approximately 11-day PBMC culture with coronavirus spike peptide pools or control peptides (ViraFEST assay). The ViraFEST assay, used in the study, expanded antigen-specific T cells with peptide pools and then identified the expanded clonotypes through TCR sequencing. The positive SARS-CoV-2 PCR tests of the convalescent patients were dated from March to December 2020, before the Alpha, Beta and Delta variants emerged in the United States. PBMCs were cultured at approximately 2.1 million per well in IMDM supplemented with about 5.5% human AB serum and 8 to 10 IU/ml IL-2, with approximately 10 ug/ml peptide pools added. On days 3 and 7, half of the culture medium was replaced with fresh IL-2-containing medium. After 9 to 11 days of culture, CD4+ T cells were isolated by negative selection with the EasySep CD4+ T cell isolation kit. PBMCs were separated from whole blood using Ficoll-Paque Plus gradient centrifugation and then either used fresh or cryopreserved at -140C. Triplicate wells were generally used for each culture condition.

The V gene is TRBV24-1 and the J gene is TRBJ2-7, with the identity of the D gene unclear. The TCR comes from a human donor who had recovered from COVID-19. The sequences come from CD4+ T cells from blood, cultured in vitro, collected before SARS-CoV-2 vaccination. The CDR3 protein sequence reads: CATSDDLGGYEQYF. DNA sequence: TGTGCCACCAGTGATGACCTCGGTGGCTACGAGCAGTACTTC.